What follows are 23 T cell receptor beta chains derived from one specimen sequenced in a study of blood T cells in healthy people across ages. Combining a sample-barcoded 5' primer with a J-beta primer mix, a second PCR ran for 7 to 11 cycles. TCRdb reanalysed the 5' RACE reads using MiXCR and keeps one entry per CDR3 protein. The repertoire holds approximately 800,000 distinct CDR3 sequences, about 48% seen once, with approximately 40% in the top ten. The sample consisted of blood. These receptor sequences come from an elderly man in good health.

The chain recombines TRBV12-3 or TRBV12-4 with TRBJ2-1, with TRBD2 matching over 9 bases. The length of the CDR3 is 16 residues. Trimming cost V 3 bases and J 4 bases; bases outside gene matches: 7. For the CDR3, the DNA is TGTGCCAGCAGTTTCCAAGGACTAGCGCTATACAATGAGCAGTTCTTC. Translation: CASSFQGLALYNEQFF.

The chain has TRBV27 and TRBJ1-6; a weak D match, TRBD1 (6 bases). V was cut by 5 bases and J by 6 bases, with 14 bases left in between. The germline CDR1 and CDR2 sequences are MNHEY and SMNVEV (reference sequence). The CDR3 spans 15 residues. DNA for the CDR3: TGTGCCAGCAGTCCAGGGGTTTCCCCTAATTCACCCCTCCACTTT. This gives the protein CASSPGVSPNSPLHF.

On this clonotype itself: The junction departs from germline at one end; a sequencing error may be responsible. V is TRBV7-2 and J is TRBJ2-4, with 7 bases aligning to TRBD2. Germline loops: CDR1 SGHTA, CDR2 FQGNSA. This CDR3 comprises 16 residues. CDR3 sequence: CASSLGGSGRKNIQYF. The CDR3 bases are TGTGCCAGTAGCTTGGGAGGGTCCGGTAGGAAAAACATTCAGTACTTC.

The V gene is TRBV28, the J gene TRBJ1-1; D is undetermined. V was trimmed by 5 bases and J by 4 bases, leaving 11 bases between them. Germline-derived CDR1 and CDR2 are MDHEN and SYDVKM. CDR3 size: 13 residues. The CDR3 nucleotides are TGTGCCAGCAGTCCCCCGGGGTTCACTGAAGCTTTCTTT. It encodes CASSPPGFTEAFF.

This clonotype was counted between two and nine times. The genes are TRBV3-1 and TRBJ2-1, with TRBD2 identical over 10 bases. Trimming took 4 bases from V and 12 from J; bases not matched to a gene: 3. The CDR3 has 12 residues. CDR1 LGHDT and CDR2 YNNKEL come from the germline V gene (reference sequence). CDR3 sequence: CASSPLAGGQFF. The CDR3 DNA reads as TGTGCCAGCAGCCCCTTAGCGGGAGGGCAGTTCTTC.

The gene calls are TRBV27 and TRBJ2-4; 15 positions agree with TRBD2. The V gene's germline CDR1 is MNHEY and CDR2 SMNVEV (reference sequence). J lost 13 bases, V lost 5 bases, and 12 bases had no gene match. The length of the CDR3 is 16 residues. CDR3 sequence: CASSPQGLAGGPQQYF. CDR3 sequence (DNA): TGTGCCAGCAGTCCCCAAGGACTAGCGGGAGGGCCCCAGCAGTACTTC.

This clonotype was seen more than once but under ten times. This chain joins TRBV7-2 and TRBJ2-1; 8 positions agree with TRBD2. CDR3 length: 16 residues. Germline assignment: CDR1 SGHTA and CDR2 FQGNSA. J lost 6 bases, V lost 1 base, and 8 bases had no gene match. The CDR3 is CASSLEMRSGGNEQFF. The CDR3 nucleotides are TGTGCCAGCAGCTTAGAAATGCGGAGCGGGGGCAATGAGCAGTTCTTC. Variable domain in full (rest from reference TRBV7-2 and TRBJ2-1): GAGVSQSPSNKVTEKGKDVELRCDPISGHTALYWYRQSLGQGLEFLIYFQGNSAPDKSGLPSDRFSAERTGGSVSTLTIQRTQQEDSAVYLCASSLEMRSGGNEQFFGPGTRLTVL.

This chain's CDR3 is CASLTGGMADTQYF. CDR3 sequence (DNA): TGTGCCAGCCTGACAGGGGGCATGGCAGATACGCAGTATTTT. The chain couples TRBV6-1 to TRBJ2-3; 10 bases match TRBD1. Germline CDR1 is MNHNS and CDR2 is SASEGT. Germline trimming cut 8 bases from V and 4 bases from J; bases unmatched to any gene: 6. The CDR3 extends over 14 amino acids.

The chain joins TRBV5-1 to TRBJ1-2, with TRBD1 matching 10 bases. The CDR3 loop spans 13 amino acids. J lost 6 bases, V lost 4 bases, and 3 bases had no gene match. CDR1 is SGHRS, CDR2 YFSETQ, per germline. The CDR3 sequence is CASSLDRGHGYTF. The CDR3 nucleotides read TGCGCCAGCAGCCTCGACAGGGGGCATGGCTACACCTTC.

The chain carries TRBV5-1 and TRBJ2-7, with no clear D. The CDR3 is 14 amino acids. The V end was cut by 4 bases, the J end by 3 bases, with 14 bases between. CDR1 and CDR2 from the germline V gene are SGHRS and YFSETQ. The CDR3 coding sequence is TGCGCCAGCAGCCCCAGACCCGAGAGCTACGAGCAGTACTTC. Translated: CASSPRPESYEQYF. The full variable domain, with the rest looked up from reference TRBV5-1 and TRBJ2-7, is KAGVTQTPRYLIKTRGQQVTLSCSPISGHRSVSWYQQTPGQGLQFLFEYFSETQRNKGNFPGRFSGRQFSNSRSEMNVSTLELGDSALYLCASSPRPESYEQYFGPGTRLTVT.

The J gene is TRBJ2-1, the V gene TRBV6-2 or TRBV6-3, with TRBD2 matching over 11 bases. Germline V CDR1 and CDR2: MNHEY, SVGEGT. V shed 9 bases and J 4 bases; nucleotides not matched to a gene: 11. This CDR3 is built from 16 residues. The CDR3 region has the DNA TGTGCCAGTACCCCAAGACTAGCGGGATTGTACAATGAGCAGTTCTTC. It is translated as CASTPRLAGLYNEQFF.

With regard to this clonotype: This may come from a read error, since a much larger clone is one base off. The J gene is TRBJ1-2, the V gene TRBV2; D remains ambiguous. The CDR3 is 13 amino acids. Germline assignment: CDR1 SNHLY and CDR2 FYNNEI. The CDR3 sequence: CASSETINYGYIF. The CDR3 region has the DNA TGTGCCAGCAGTGAGACCATTAACTATGGCTACATCTTC.

The J gene is TRBJ1-2, the V gene TRBV27; TRBD1 aligns across 7 bases. CDR3 length equals 18 residues. V lost 0 bases, J lost 4 bases, and 14 bases stayed unmatched. Germline CDR1 is MNHEY and CDR2 is SMNVEV (reference sequence). CDR3 DNA: TGTGCCAGCAGTTTATCGGACAGGCATCAACAAAGGAGCTATGGCTACACCTTC. Protein: CASSLSDRHQQRSYGYTF.

This clonotype was seen more than once but under ten times. The J gene is TRBJ2-1, the V gene TRBV9; no clear D. This CDR3 comprises 14 residues. Germline V gene sequence: CDR1 SGDLS, CDR2 YYNGEE. The V end lost 3 bases, the J end lost 8 bases, and 15 bases lay between the germline ends. The CDR3 sequence is CASSAQRQVDEQFF. The CDR3 nucleotides are TGTGCCAGCAGCGCCCAGAGGCAGGTCGATGAGCAGTTCTTC.

The rearrangement uses TRBV4-2 and TRBJ2-7; the D is unclear. Trimming pared 0 bases from V and 0 bases from J, leaving 15 bases between. Germline-derived CDR1 and CDR2 are LGHNA and YNFKEQ. CDR3 length equals 17 residues. The CDR3 spells CASSQDSGAPSSYEQYF. CDR3 coding DNA: TGTGCCAGCAGCCAAGATAGTGGCGCGCCCAGCTCCTACGAGCAGTACTTC.

This rearrangement joins TRBV6-5 to TRBJ2-3; D may match TRBD1 or TRBD2 (5 bases each). Germline-derived CDR1 and CDR2 are MNHEY and SVGAGI. There are 13 residues in the CDR3. The V and J ends lost 6 bases and 14 bases respectively, with 21 bases between them. The DNA of the CDR3 is TGTGCCAGCAGAGCCGTACTAGACAGAGACGCGTATTTT. Its protein is CASRAVLDRDAYF.

V is TRBV20-1 and J is TRBJ1-5; no definite D call. The germline CDR1 and CDR2 sequences are DFQATT and SNEGSKA (reference sequence). V lost 1 base and J 5 bases, leaving 12 bases between the germline ends. The CDR3 sequence is 14 residues long. The CDR3 DNA sequence: TGCAGTGCTAGAGCGGGTTCGAGGGATCAGCCCCAGCATTTT. Translation: CSARAGSRDQPQHF.

This clonotype has only one observation. This chain joins TRBV12-3 or TRBV12-4 and TRBJ1-5; 9 bases agree with TRBD1. V was pared by 6 bases and J by 3 bases, with 6 bases of the junction left unmatched. The CDR3 totals 15 residues. CDR3 amino acids: CASSRGDRVNQPQHF. In nucleotides, the CDR3 is TGTGCCAGCAGCCGGGGGGACAGGGTCAATCAGCCCCAGCATTTT.

This clonotype has at least ten counts. The rearrangement uses TRBV7-9 and TRBJ2-5; D gene ambiguous. This CDR3 is built from 15 residues. V lost 0 bases and J 5 bases, leaving 13 bases between the germline ends. CDR1 is SEHNR and CDR2 is FQNEAQ in the germline V gene (reference sequence). DNA for the CDR3: TGTGCCAGCAGCTTAGCGGGCCCCGACGGGGAGACCCAGTACTTC. Protein sequence: CASSLAGPDGETQYF.

The gene calls are TRBV24-1 and TRBJ1-2; D uncertain. Trimming pared 2 bases from V and 9 bases from J, leaving 12 bases between. This CDR3 has 13 residues. Germline V lookup: CDR1 KGHDR, CDR2 SFDVKD. The CDR3 bases are TGTGCCACCAGTGATTCCGGAGTTTACCGCTACACCTTC. It codes for CATSDSGVYRYTF.

This clonotype appeared many times. The V call is TRBV29-1, the J call TRBJ2-5, with D tentatively TRBD1 (6 bases). CDR3 length equals 12 residues. In germline, CDR1 is SQVTM, CDR2 ANQGSEA. Trimming removed 7 bases at V and 4 bases at J, with 13 bases between. Here the CDR3 DNA reads TGCAGCGCCAGGGGACGGGGAGAGACCCAGTACTTC. The encoded protein is CSARGRGETQYF.

A single count supports this clonotype. The rearrangement joins TRBV13 to TRBJ2-3, with D possibly being TRBD1 or TRBD2 (5 bases each). Trimming took 7 bases from V and 4 from J, leaving 18 bases between them. In germline, CDR1 is PRHDT, CDR2 FYEKMQ (reference sequence). The CDR3 contains 15 residues. In nucleotides, the CDR3 is TGTGCCAGCATCAAAATGGGGACCTTGCCAGATACGCAGTATTTT. Translated: CASIKMGTLPDTQYF.

This clonotype has only a few counts. The CDR3 loop reads CSAGIQGYEQYF. As DNA, the CDR3 is TGCAGTGCTGGAATACAGGGCTACGAGCAGTACTTC. The genes are TRBV20-1 and TRBJ2-7, with D tentatively TRBD1 (6 bases). V dropped 5 bases and J dropped 3 bases, with 11 bases sitting between them. Germline-derived CDR1 and CDR2 are DFQATT and SNEGSKA (reference sequence). The CDR3 runs 12 residues.